One sample yielded the 9 T cell receptor beta chains listed below, sequenced in a study of blood T cell repertoires in COVID-19. Profiling relied on immunoSEQ multiplex PCR, and the TCRdb table lists in-frame clones only, not all of them. This sample has 300,000 to 350,000 clones, with about nine tenths found just once. The sequencing input was peripheral blood. The receptors come from a man in his late teens or twenties with active or convalescent COVID-19.

The V and J genes are TRBV9 and TRBJ1-1; the match to TRBD1 covers 7 bases. The V gene end was trimmed by 3 bases and the J gene end by 0 bases; junction bases not matched to a gene: 2. CDR1 SGDLS and CDR2 YYNGEE come from the germline V gene. This CDR3 is 14 amino acids long. CDR3 loop: CASSETGLNTEAFF. The CDR3 region has the DNA TGTGCCAGCAGCGAGACAGGGCTGAACACTGAAGCTTTCTTT.

The J gene is TRBJ1-2, the V gene TRBV10-3; D might be TRBD1 (5 bases). There are 14 residues in the CDR3. V gave up 3 bases and J gave up 4 bases, with 12 bases separating them. Germline V gene sequence: CDR1 ENHRY, CDR2 SYGVKD. The CDR3 sequence: CAISDAGGGYGYTF. As DNA, the CDR3 is TGTGCCATCAGTGACGCCGGGGGGGGCTATGGCTACACCTTC.

The chain carries TRBV28 and TRBJ1-1; D may be TRBD1 (6 bases). This CDR3 is built from 15 residues. CDR1 and CDR2 from the germline V gene are MDHEN and SYDVKM. Between the trimmed V and J ends, which lost 6 bases and 5 bases, there was a span of 19 bases. This CDR3 reads CASSQLAQGGTEAFF. In DNA form, the CDR3 reads TGTGCCAGCAGCCAGTTAGCACAGGGCGGGACTGAAGCTTTCTTT.

The V call is TRBV6-6, the J call TRBJ2-3, with D tentatively TRBD1 (6 bases). The CDR3 contains 17 residues. V lost 5 bases and J 5 bases, leaving 23 bases between the germline ends. CDR1 is MNHNY and CDR2 is SVGAGI in the germline V gene (reference sequence). The CDR3 protein is CASSPSPAIVGGDTQYF. The CDR3 DNA reads as TGTGCCAGCAGTCCCTCTCCGGCCATTGTAGGGGGAGATACGCAGTATTTT.

The V gene is TRBV27, the J gene TRBJ1-6, with TRBD1 matching 8 bases. Germline CDR1 MNHEY, CDR2 SMNVEV (reference sequence). CDR3 length: 14 residues. With V trimmed by 5 bases and J by 9 bases, 6 bases remained unmatched. The CDR3 DNA is TGTGCCAGCAGTCGGACAGGGCCTAGTTCACCCCTCCACTTT. Protein: CASSRTGPSSPLHF.

The chain uses TRBV5-4 and TRBJ1-2; 9 bases are a match to TRBD1. Unmatched junction bases numbered 6, after V lost 4 bases and J lost 8 bases. CDR1 is SGHNT and CDR2 is YYREEE in the germline V gene (reference sequence). The CDR3 loop spans 13 amino acids. This chain's CDR3 is CASSPQGAEGYTF. CDR3 DNA: TGTGCCAGCAGCCCACAGGGGGCGGAGGGCTACACCTTC.

V gene TRBV15 combines with J gene TRBJ2-6, with D unresolved. CDR1 and CDR2 from the germline V gene are LNHNV and YYDKDF (reference sequence). V was clipped by 1 base and J by 0 bases, with 4 bases between them. This CDR3 contains 15 residues. The CDR3 DNA sequence: TGTGCCACCAGCAGAGTTCTCTCTGGGGCCAACGTCCTGACTTTC. Translated, it gives CATSRVLSGANVLTF.

This chain uses TRBV29-1 with TRBJ2-1, with TRBD2 matching over 11 bases. CDR3 length: 18 residues. The germline V gene encodes CDR1 SQVTM and CDR2 ANQGSEA. The trim removed 4 bases at V and 2 bases at J, leaving 13 bases unmatched. CDR3 sequence: CSVVGLAGGYRTYNEQFF. For the CDR3, the DNA is TGCAGCGTTGTCGGGCTAGCGGGAGGATATAGGACCTACAATGAGCAGTTCTTC.

This chain connects TRBV10-2 to TRBJ2-2; unclear D gene. The V gene's germline CDR1 is WSHSY and CDR2 SAAADI. The CDR3 is 14 amino acids. V was cut by 3 bases and J by 8 bases, with 13 bases left in between. The CDR3, as DNA: TGCGCCAGCAGTGATCCAAGAGCCCAAGGGGAGCTGTTTTTT. The encoded protein is CASSDPRAQGELFF.